The next 6 T cell receptor beta chains were all read from a single sample in a study of blood T cell repertoires in COVID-19. Assay used: immunoSEQ multiplex PCR; TCRdb lists only in-frame clones, some missing. The repertoire includes approximately 220,000 clones, roughly 80% of them detected once, and about 2.7% sits in the top ten. Material for sequencing was peripheral blood. The receptors originated from a woman in her thirties or forties with active or convalescent COVID-19.

The gene calls are TRBV9 and TRBJ2-7; 13 nucleotides match TRBD2. The CDR3 spans 15 residues. Germline V gene sequence: CDR1 SGDLS, CDR2 YYNGEE. V was pared by 0 bases and J by 5 bases, with 2 bases of the junction left unmatched. The CDR3 nucleotides are TGTGCCAGCAGCGTAGGAGGACTAGCGGGAGACGAGCAGTACTTC. This codes for CASSVGGLAGDEQYF.

V usage is TRBV5-1 and J usage is TRBJ2-7; 9 nucleotides line up with TRBD1. CDR1 SGHRS and CDR2 YFSETQ come from the germline V gene. This CDR3 is built from 15 residues. V was pared by 4 bases and J by 1 base, with 6 bases of the junction left unmatched. CDR3 DNA: TGCGCCAGCAGCGCATCCGGGACAGGGTCCTACGAGCAGTACTTC. Protein product: CASSASGTGSYEQYF.

The chain has TRBV4-1 and TRBJ2-3; 8 bases line up with TRBD1. Germline V gene lookup returns CDR1 MGHRA and CDR2 YSYEKL. The CDR3 sequence is 13 residues long. The V gene end was trimmed by 6 bases and the J gene end by 12 bases; junction bases not matched to a gene: 11. The CDR3 sequence is CASSPRQGRYQYF. CDR3 sequence (DNA): TGCGCCAGCAGTCCCCGACAGGGGCGCTACCAGTATTTT.

This clone was recorded only once. The J gene is TRBJ2-3, the V gene TRBV30; 8 bases agree with TRBD1. With 8 bases clipped from V and 2 bases from J, the junction kept 3 bases outside the gene matches. This CDR3 comprises 12 residues. Germline loops: CDR1 GTSNPN, CDR2 SVGIG (reference sequence). CDR3 nucleotide sequence: TGTGCCCAGGACAGGGCCACAGATACGCAGTATTTT. Encoded protein: CAQDRATDTQYF.

This clone was recorded at least ten times. Distinct nucleotide sequences in the sample also encode this CDR3. V usage is TRBV6-5 and J usage is TRBJ1-3, with TRBD1 identical over 7 bases. V was clipped by 6 bases and J by 4 bases; unmatched bases: 6. Germline CDR1 is MNHEY and CDR2 is SVGAGI. The CDR3 has 14 residues. Written as DNA, the CDR3 is TGTGCCAGCAGACCCGACAGGGTCGGAAACACCATATATTTT. Translation: CASRPDRVGNTIYF.

J is TRBJ2-4 and V is TRBV2; 10 positions match TRBD1. Unmatched junction bases numbered 10, after V lost 2 bases and J lost 0 bases. Germline V CDR1 and CDR2: SNHLY, FYNNEI. CDR3 size: 19 residues. CDR3: CASSEPPGQGSGAKNIQYF. The CDR3 DNA sequence: TGTGCCAGCAGTGAACCTCCGGGACAGGGGTCGGGAGCCAAAAACATTCAGTACTTC.